Listed below are T cell receptor beta chains from one sample, sequenced in a study of blood T cell repertoires in COVID-19. Data came from immunoSEQ multiplex PCR; TCRdb stores just in-frame clones and leaves some out. The table includes around 280,000 clones, about 90% detected once. The specimen was PBMCs or T cells enriched from blood (not recorded which). These receptors came from a young woman with acute COVID-19. Both conserved end residues are part of each CDR3. D genes are given only for firm matches. Clone size is shown for a subset of rows, as once, few, many or a class of expanded clone.

clone_size,j_call,v_call,d_call,cdr3_nt,cdr3_aa
once,TRBJ2-3,TRBV30,-,TGTGCCTGGAGCCCGGACAGTATGAGATCAGATACGCAGTATTTT,CAWSPDSMRSDTQYF
-,TRBJ1-1,TRBV14,-,TGTGCCAGCAGCCAAGAGTACTACACTGAAGCTTTCTTT,CASSQEYYTEAFF
-,TRBJ2-1,TRBV28,-,TGTGCCAGCAGTCCATACCCGGCTAGCGCGATAACAACCAACAATGAGCAGTTCTTC,CASSPYPASAITTNNEQFF
-,TRBJ2-1,TRBV20-1,TRBD1,TGCAGTGCTAGTGCACAGGGGAGATACAATGAGCAGTTCTTC,CSASAQGRYNEQFF
-,TRBJ2-5,TRBV7-3,-,TGTGCCAGCAGCGCCTCGGGACTAGAGACCCAGTACTTC,CASSASGLETQYF
-,TRBJ2-7,TRBV11-2,TRBD2,TGTGCCAGCAGCTTAGTGGCTAGCGGGAGTTTCGCCGAGCAGTACTTC,CASSLVASGSFAEQYF
-,TRBJ2-1,TRBV6-5,-,TGTGCCAGCAGGGGAGGGGGGGACCCCTACAATGAGCAGTTCTTC,CASRGGGDPYNEQFF
-,TRBJ1-3,TRBV28,-,TGTGCCAGCAGTTTATCTGGCACGGGGAACACCATATATTTT,CASSLSGTGNTIYF
-,TRBJ2-1,TRBV5-1,TRBD2,TGCGCCAGCAGCCTTGGACTGGCGGGAGATGAGCAGTTCTTC,CASSLGLAGDEQFF
-,TRBJ2-7,TRBV6-4,-,TGTGCCAGCAGTGACCACACTTCACAGAGCTCCTACGAGCAGTACTTC,CASSDHTSQSSYEQYF
-,TRBJ2-3,TRBV6-5,-,TGTGCCAGCAGTTACGGAGCGTATCGAGGCACAGATACGCAGTATTTT,CASSYGAYRGTDTQYF
-,TRBJ1-4,TRBV7-3,-,TGTGCCAGCAGCTTATCAGGGAATGAAAAACTGTTTTTT,CASSLSGNEKLFF
-,TRBJ2-1,TRBV23-1,TRBD2,TGCGCCAGCGGTTTAATAGCGGGGTACTACAATGAGCAGTTCTTC,CASGLIAGYYNEQFF
-,TRBJ2-7,TRBV2,TRBD1,TGTGCCAGCAGAAGGACAGGACCTCTCTACGAGCAGTACTTC,CASRRTGPLYEQYF
-,TRBJ2-1,TRBV5-1,TRBD1,TGCGCCAGCAGCTTGGCCGGGACAGGGTCCTACAATGAGCAGTTCTTC,CASSLAGTGSYNEQFF
-,TRBJ2-7,TRBV11-2,TRBD2,TGTGCCAGCAGCTTAGATCCCAATAGCGGGGGCGAGCAGTACTTC,CASSLDPNSGGEQYF
-,TRBJ2-2,TRBV7-3,-,TGTGCCAGCAGCTTAGGGGCCCACAGGGCGGGTACCGGGGAGCTGTTTTTT,CASSLGAHRAGTGELFF
-,TRBJ2-5,TRBV18,-,TGTGCCAGCTCACCGACAGTACAAGAGACCCAGTACTTC,CASSPTVQETQYF
few,TRBJ2-7,TRBV12-2,-,-,CASRLAGWGQGTYEQYF
-,TRBJ1-2,TRBV27,-,TGTGCCAGCAGTTTTCACCCCTCGGAGGATGGCTACACCTTC,CASSFHPSEDGYTF
-,TRBJ2-1,TRBV7-9,TRBD2,TGTGCCAGCAGCCCGGGACTAGCGGCCTACAATGAGCAGTTCTTC,CASSPGLAAYNEQFF
-,TRBJ2-3,TRBV5-1,TRBD1,TGCGCCAGCCAGACAGGGGGCACAGATACGCAGTATTTT,CASQTGGTDTQYF
-,TRBJ2-7,TRBV7-9,TRBD2,TGTGCCAGCAGCCCCCGCTCGACTAGCGGGAGTTCCTACGAGCAGTACTTC,CASSPRSTSGSSYEQYF
-,TRBJ2-5,TRBV19,TRBD1,TGTGCCAGTAGTGTGCGACAGGGGGGTGGGGAGACCCAGTACTTC,CASSVRQGGGETQYF
-,TRBJ1-6,TRBV11-3,-,TGTGCCAGCAGCTTTCCCCGGGACACCGATAATTCACCCCTCCACTTT,CASSFPRDTDNSPLHF
-,TRBJ2-5,TRBV6-4,TRBD1,TGTGCCAGCAGTGACGCAAATAAAGGGACAGGGGGCGCCGAGACCCAGTACTTC,CASSDANKGTGGAETQYF
-,TRBJ1-2,TRBV6-5,-,TGTGCCAGCAGTTACTACCGGGGGGATAATGGCTACACCTTC,CASSYYRGDNGYTF
-,TRBJ2-5,TRBV7-2,TRBD1,TGTGCCAGCAGCCCAGGACAGGGGGGTACCCAGTACTTC,CASSPGQGGTQYF
once,TRBJ1-2,TRBV6-6,-,TGTGCCAGCAGTTACAGGGGGGGTTTCTATGGCTACACCTTC,CASSYRGGFYGYTF
-,TRBJ1-2,TRBV5-1,-,TGCGCCAGCAGCCCGCCGGGGGGGGGCACCTATGGCTACACCTTC,CASSPPGGGTYGYTF
-,TRBJ1-1,TRBV5-1,-,TGCGCCAGCAGCGGTCTAAGGGAGGGGGAGACTGAAGCTTTCTTT,CASSGLREGETEAFF
-,TRBJ1-2,TRBV7-9,-,TGTGCCAGCAGCTTATTGTCAGATACCTATGGCTACACCTTC,CASSLLSDTYGYTF
-,TRBJ2-1,TRBV9,-,TGTGCCAGCAGCGTGTGGGCCGTGAGCTCCTACAATGAGCAGTTCTTC,CASSVWAVSSYNEQFF
-,TRBJ2-1,TRBV7-7,TRBD1,TGTGCTAGCAGCTTAACAATGCAACAGGGGGCAAACAATGAGCAGTTCTTC,CASSLTMQQGANNEQFF
-,TRBJ2-1,TRBV30,-,TGTGCCTGTACCCGAGGGGGCAATGAGCAGTTCTTC,CACTRGGNEQFF
-,TRBJ2-1,TRBV7-6,TRBD2,TGTGCCAGCAGCTTAGCTAGCGGGAGTCCCCATGAGCAGTTCTTC,CASSLASGSPHEQFF
-,TRBJ2-1,TRBV7-9,TRBD2,TGTGCCAGCAGCTTAGGTAGCGGGGGGCACAATGAGCAGTTCTTC,CASSLGSGGHNEQFF